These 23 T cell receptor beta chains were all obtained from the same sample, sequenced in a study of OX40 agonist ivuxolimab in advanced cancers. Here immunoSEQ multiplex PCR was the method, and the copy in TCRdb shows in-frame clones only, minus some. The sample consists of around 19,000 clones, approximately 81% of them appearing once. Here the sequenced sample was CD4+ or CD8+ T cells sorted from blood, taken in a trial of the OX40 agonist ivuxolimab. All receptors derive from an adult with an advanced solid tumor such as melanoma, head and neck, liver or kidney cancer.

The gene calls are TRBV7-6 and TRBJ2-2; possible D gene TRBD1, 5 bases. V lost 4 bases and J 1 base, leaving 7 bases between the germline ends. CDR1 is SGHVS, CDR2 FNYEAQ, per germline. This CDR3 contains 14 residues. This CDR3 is CASSSQGNTGELFF. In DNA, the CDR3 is TGTGCCAGCAGCTCCCAGGGGAACACCGGGGAGCTGTTTTTT.

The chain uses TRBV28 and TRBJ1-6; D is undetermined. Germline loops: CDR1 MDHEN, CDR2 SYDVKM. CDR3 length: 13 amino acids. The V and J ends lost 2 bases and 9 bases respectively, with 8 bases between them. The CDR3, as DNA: TGTGCCAGCAGTTTAGGGAGGGCTTCACCCCTCCACTTT. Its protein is CASSLGRASPLHF. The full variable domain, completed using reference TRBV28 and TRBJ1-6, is DVKVTQSSRYLVKRTGEKVFLECVQDMDHENMFWYRQDPGLGLRLIYFSYDVKMKEKGDIPEGYSVSREKKERFSLILESASTNQTSMYLCASSLGRASPLHFGNGTRLTVT.

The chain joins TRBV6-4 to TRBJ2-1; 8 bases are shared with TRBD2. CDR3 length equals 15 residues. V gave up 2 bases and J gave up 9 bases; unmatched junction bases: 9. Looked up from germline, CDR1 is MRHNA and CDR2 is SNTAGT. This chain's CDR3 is CASSDGSGVQGEQFF. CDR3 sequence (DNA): TGTGCCAGCAGTGACGGTAGCGGGGTGCAGGGTGAGCAGTTCTTC.

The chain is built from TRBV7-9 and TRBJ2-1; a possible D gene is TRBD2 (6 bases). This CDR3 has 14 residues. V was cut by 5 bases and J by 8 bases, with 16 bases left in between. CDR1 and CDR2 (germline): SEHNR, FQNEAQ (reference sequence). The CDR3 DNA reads TGTGCCAGCAGCAAAGCTGGGGGGTGGGATGAGCAGTTCTTC. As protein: CASSKAGGWDEQFF.

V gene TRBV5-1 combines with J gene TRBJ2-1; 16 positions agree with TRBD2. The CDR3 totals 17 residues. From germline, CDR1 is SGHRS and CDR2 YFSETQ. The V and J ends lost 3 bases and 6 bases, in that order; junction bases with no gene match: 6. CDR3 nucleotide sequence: TGCGCCAGCAGCTGGGGACTAGCGGGAGGGCCATCCAATGAGCAGTTCTTC. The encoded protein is CASSWGLAGGPSNEQFF.

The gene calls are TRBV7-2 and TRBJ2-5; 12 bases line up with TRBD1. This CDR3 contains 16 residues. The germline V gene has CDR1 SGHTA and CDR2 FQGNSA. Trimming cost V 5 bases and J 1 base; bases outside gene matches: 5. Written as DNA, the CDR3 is TGTGCCAGCAGCACCCGGGACAGGGGGCGCCAAGAGACCCAGTACTTC. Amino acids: CASSTRDRGRQETQYF. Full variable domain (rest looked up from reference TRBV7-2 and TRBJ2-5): GAGVSQSPSNKVTEKGKDVELRCDPISGHTALYWYRQSLGQGLEFLIYFQGNSAPDKSGLPSDRFSAERTGGSVSTLTIQRTQQEDSAVYLCASSTRDRGRQETQYFGPGTRLLVL.

The CDR3 nucleotides read TGTGCCAGCAGTCTACGGGGAACCTATGGCTACACCTTC. This codes for CASSLRGTYGYTF. The V and J genes are TRBV28 and TRBJ1-2; no firm D call. The CDR3 spans 13 residues. The germline gives CDR1 MDHEN, CDR2 SYDVKM. V was shortened by 5 bases and J by 4 bases, with 11 bases between the two germline ends.

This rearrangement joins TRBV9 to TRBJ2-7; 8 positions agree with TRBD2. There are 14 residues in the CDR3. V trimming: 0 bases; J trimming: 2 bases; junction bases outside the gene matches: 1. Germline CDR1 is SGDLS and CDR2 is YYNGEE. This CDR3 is CASSVGGGTYEQYF. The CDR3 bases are TGTGCCAGCAGCGTAGGCGGGGGGACCTACGAGCAGTACTTC.

The CDR3 nucleotides are TGTGCCAGCAGCCCCCCGGAGGGTGGGTTCGAAAACATTCAGTACTTC. It is translated as CASSPPEGGFENIQYF. The rearrangement joins TRBV13 to TRBJ2-4; maybe TRBD2 (6 bases). This CDR3 comprises 16 residues. The V gene lost 5 bases and the J gene lost 5 bases, with 19 bases spanning the gap. Germline assignment: CDR1 PRHDT and CDR2 FYEKMQ (reference sequence).

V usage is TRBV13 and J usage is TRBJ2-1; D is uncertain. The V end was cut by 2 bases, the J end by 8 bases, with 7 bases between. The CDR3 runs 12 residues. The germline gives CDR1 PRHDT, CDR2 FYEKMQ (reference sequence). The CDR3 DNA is TGTGCCAGCAGCTTATCCGGCTATGAGCAGTTCTTC. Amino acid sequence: CASSLSGYEQFF.

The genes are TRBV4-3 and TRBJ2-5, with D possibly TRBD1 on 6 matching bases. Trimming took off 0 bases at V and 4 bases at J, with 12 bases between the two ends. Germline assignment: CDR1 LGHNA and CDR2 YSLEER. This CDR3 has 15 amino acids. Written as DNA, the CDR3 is TGCGCCAGCAGCCAAGATACAGGGTCGGGAGAGACCCAGTACTTC. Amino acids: CASSQDTGSGETQYF.

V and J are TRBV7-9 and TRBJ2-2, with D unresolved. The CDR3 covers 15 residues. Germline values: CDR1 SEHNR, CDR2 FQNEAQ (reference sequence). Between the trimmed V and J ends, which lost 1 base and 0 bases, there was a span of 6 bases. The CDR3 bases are TGTGCCAGCAGCTTAGGGATTCCGAACACCGGGGAGCTGTTTTTT. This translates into CASSLGIPNTGELFF.

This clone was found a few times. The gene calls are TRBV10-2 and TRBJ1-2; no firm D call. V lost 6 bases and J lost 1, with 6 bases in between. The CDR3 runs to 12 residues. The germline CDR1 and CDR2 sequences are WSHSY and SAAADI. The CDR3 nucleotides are TGCGCCAGCAGCGACGGTAACTATGGCTACACCTTC. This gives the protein CASSDGNYGYTF.

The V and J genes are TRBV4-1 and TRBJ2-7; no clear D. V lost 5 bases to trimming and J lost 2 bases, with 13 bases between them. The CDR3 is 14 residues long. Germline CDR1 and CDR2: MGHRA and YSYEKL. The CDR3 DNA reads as TGCGCCAGCAGCTTGCCAACACCCCCCTACGAGCAGTACTTC. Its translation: CASSLPTPPYEQYF.

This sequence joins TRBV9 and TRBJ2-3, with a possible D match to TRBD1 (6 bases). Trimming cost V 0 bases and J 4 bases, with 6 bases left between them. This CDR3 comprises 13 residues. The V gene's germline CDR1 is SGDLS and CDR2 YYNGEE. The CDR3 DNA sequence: TGTGCCAGCAGCGTAGGGACAGCAGATACGCAGTATTTT. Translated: CASSVGTADTQYF.

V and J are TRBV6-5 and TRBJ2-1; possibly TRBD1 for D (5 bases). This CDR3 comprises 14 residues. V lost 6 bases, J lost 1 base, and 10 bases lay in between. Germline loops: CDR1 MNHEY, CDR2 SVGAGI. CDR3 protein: CASRRRGSYNEQFF. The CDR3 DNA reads TGTGCCAGCAGAAGAAGGGGTTCCTACAATGAGCAGTTCTTC.

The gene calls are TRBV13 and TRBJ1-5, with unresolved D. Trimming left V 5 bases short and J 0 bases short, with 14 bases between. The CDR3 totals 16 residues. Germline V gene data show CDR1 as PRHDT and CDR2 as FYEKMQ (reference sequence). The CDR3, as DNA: TGTGCCAGCAGCATCGGCCGTAGCTATAGCAATCAGCCCCAGCATTTT. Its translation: CASSIGRSYSNQPQHF.

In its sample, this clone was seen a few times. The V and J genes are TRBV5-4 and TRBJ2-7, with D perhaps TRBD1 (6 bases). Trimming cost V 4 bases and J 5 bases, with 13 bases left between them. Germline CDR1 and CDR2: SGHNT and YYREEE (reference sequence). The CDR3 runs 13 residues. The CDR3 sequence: CASSQVGADEQYF. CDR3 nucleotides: TGTGCCAGCAGCCAAGTGGGGGCCGACGAGCAGTACTTC. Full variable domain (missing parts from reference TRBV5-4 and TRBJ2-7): ETGVTQSPTHLIKTRGQQVTLRCSSQSGHNTVSWYQQALGQGPQFIFQYYREEENGRGNFPPRFSGLQFPNYSSELNVNALELDDSALYLCASSQVGADEQYFGPGTRLTVT.

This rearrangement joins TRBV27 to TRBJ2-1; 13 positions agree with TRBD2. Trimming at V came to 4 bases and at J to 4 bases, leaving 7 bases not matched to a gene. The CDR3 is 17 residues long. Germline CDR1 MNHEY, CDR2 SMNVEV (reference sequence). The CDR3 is CASSSGGLAGPYNEQFF. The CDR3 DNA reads TGTGCCAGCAGTTCGGGGGGACTAGCGGGGCCTTACAATGAGCAGTTCTTC.

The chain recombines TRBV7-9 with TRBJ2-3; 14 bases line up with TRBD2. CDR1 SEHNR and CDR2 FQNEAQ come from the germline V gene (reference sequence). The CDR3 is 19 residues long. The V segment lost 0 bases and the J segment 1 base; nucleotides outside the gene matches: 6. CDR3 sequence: CASSLAPRLAGGGTDTQYF. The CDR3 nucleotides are TGTGCCAGCAGCTTAGCCCCCCGACTAGCGGGGGGGGGCACAGATACGCAGTATTTT.

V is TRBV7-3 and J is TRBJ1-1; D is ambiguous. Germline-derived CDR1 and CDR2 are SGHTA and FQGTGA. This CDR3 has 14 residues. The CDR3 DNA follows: TGTGCAGCAGCTTATGGCCACCTGAACACTGAAGCTTTCTTT. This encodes CAAAYGHLNTEAFF.

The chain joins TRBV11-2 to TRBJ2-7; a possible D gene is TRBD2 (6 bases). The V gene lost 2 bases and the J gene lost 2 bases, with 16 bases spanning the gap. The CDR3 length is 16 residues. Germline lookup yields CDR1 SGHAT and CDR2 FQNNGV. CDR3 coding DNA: TGTGCCAGCAGCTTACTAGCGCGCGGGCCGACCTACGAGCAGTACTTC. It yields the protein CASSLLARGPTYEQYF.

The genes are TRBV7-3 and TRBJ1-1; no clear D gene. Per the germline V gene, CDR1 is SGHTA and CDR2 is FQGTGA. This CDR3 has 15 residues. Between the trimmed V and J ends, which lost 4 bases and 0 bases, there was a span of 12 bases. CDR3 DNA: TGTGCCAGCAGCTACCCGATGGGGATGAACACTGAAGCTTTCTTT. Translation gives CASSYPMGMNTEAFF.